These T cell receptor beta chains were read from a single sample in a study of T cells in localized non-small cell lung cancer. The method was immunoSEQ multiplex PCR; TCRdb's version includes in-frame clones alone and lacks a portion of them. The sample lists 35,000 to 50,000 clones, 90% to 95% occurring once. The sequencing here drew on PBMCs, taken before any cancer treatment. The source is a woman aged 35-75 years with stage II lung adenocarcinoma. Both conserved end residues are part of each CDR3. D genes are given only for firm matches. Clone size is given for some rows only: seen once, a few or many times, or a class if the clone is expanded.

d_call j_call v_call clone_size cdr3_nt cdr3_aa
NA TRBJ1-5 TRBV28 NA TGTGCCAGCACCTCAGGCGAGGGACATCAGCCCCAGCATTTT CASTSGEGHQPQHF
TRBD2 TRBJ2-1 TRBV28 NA TGTGCCAGCAGTTTTTTGGGACTAGCGGGTAACAATGAGCAGTTCTTC CASSFLGLAGNNEQFF
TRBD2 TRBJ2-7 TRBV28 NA TGTGCCAGCCGGGGGGAGACGTCCTCCCACTTC CASRGETSSHF
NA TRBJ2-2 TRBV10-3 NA TGTGCCATCAGTGCGGAGACAGCGAACACCGGGGAGCTGTTTTTT CAISAETANTGELFF
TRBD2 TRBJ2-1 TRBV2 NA TGTGCCAGCAACCGACTAGCGGGAGTAATAGGCAATGAGCAGTTCTTC CASNRLAGVIGNEQFF
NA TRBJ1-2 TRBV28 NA TGTGCCAGCAGTGAACAGAGTTCTGGCTACACCTTC CASSEQSSGYTF
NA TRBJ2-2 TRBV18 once TGTGCCAGCTCAACCTTGGGCGAGGGGGAGCTGTTTTTT CASSTLGEGELFF
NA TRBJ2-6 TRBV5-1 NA TGCGCCAGCAGCTTGACACAGGTGCCTGGGGCCAACGTCCTGACTTTC CASSLTQVPGANVLTF
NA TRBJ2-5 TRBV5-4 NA TGTGCCAGCAGCTCACCCAGGGGCGACCAAGAGACCCAGTACTTC CASSSPRGDQETQYF
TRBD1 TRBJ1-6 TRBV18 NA TGTGCCAGCTCACCTGGACAGGAGAATTCACCCCTCCACTTT CASSPGQENSPLHF
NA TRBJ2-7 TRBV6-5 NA TGTGCCAGCAGTTACACCACAGGGTTGGAGGAGCAGTACTTC CASSYTTGLEEQYF
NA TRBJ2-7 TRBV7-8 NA TGTGCCAGCAGTCAGTCCCCGAGAGAGCAGTACTTC CASSQSPREQYF